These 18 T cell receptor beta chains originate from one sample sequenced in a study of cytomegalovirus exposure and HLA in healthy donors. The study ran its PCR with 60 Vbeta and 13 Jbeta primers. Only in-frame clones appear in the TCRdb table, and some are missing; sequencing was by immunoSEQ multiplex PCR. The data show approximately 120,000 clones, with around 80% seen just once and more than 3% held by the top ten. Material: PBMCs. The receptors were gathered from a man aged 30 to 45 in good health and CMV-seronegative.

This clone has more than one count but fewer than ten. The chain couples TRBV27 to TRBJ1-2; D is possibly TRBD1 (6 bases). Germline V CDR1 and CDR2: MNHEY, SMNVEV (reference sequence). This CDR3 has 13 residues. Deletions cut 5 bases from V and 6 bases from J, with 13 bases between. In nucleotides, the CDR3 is TGTGCCAGCAGTCTGACAGGACGGGATGGCTACACCTTC. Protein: CASSLTGRDGYTF.

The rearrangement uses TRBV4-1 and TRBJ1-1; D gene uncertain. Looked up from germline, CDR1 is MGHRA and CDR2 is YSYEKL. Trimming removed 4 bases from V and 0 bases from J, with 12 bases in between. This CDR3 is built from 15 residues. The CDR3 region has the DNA TGCGCCAGCAGCCGGACGGACGGGATGAACACTGAAGCTTTCTTT. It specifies CASSRTDGMNTEAFF.

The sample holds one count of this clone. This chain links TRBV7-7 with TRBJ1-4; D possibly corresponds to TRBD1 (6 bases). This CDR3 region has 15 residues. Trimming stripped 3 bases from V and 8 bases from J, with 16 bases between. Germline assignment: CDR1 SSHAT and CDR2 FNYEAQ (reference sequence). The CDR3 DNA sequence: TGTGCCAGCAGCTTGGGTGACAGGCCGGGGGAAAAACTGTTTTTT. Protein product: CASSLGDRPGEKLFF.

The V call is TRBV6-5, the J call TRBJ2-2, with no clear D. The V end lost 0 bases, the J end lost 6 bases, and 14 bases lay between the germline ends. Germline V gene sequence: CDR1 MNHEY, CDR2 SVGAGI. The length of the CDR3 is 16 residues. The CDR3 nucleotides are TGTGCCAGCAGTTACTCGAGTCTACCAATCGCCGGGGAGCTGTTTTTT. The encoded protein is CASSYSSLPIAGELFF.

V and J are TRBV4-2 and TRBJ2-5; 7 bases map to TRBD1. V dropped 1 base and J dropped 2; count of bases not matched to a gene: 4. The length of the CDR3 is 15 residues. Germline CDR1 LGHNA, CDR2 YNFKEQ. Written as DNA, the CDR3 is TGTGCCAGCAGCCAAGTCTGGGGACAGCAAGAGACCCAGTACTTC. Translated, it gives CASSQVWGQQETQYF.

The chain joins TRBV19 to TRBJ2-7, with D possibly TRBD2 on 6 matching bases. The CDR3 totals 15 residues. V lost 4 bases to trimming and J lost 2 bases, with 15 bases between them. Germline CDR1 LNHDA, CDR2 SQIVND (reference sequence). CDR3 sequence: CASSKEGRGTYEQYF. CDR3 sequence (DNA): TGTGCCAGTAGTAAGGAGGGGCGGGGTACCTACGAGCAGTACTTC.

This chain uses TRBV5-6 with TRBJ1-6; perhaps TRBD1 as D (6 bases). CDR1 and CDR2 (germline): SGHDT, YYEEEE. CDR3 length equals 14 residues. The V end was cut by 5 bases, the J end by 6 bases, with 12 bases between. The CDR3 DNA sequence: TGTGCCAGCAGTCGTGACAGGATTAATTCACCCCTCCACTTT. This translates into CASSRDRINSPLHF.

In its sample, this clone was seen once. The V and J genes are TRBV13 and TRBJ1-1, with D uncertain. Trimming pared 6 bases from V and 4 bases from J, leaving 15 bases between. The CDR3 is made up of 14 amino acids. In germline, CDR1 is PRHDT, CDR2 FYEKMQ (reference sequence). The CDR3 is CASRDSEGRTEAFF. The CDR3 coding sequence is TGTGCCAGCAGAGACTCCGAGGGTCGCACTGAAGCTTTCTTT.

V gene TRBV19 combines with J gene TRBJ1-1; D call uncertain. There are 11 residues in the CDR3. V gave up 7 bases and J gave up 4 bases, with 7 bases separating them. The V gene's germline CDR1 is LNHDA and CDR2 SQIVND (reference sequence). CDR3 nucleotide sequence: TGTGCCAGTATGACATTCACTGAAGCTTTCTTT. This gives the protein CASMTFTEAFF. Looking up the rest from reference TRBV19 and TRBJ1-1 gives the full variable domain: DGGITQSPKYLFRKEGQNVTLSCEQNLNHDAMYWYRQDPGQGLRLIYYSQIVNDFQKGDIAEGYSVSREKKESFPLTVTSAQKNPTAFYLCASMTFTEAFFGQGTRLTVV.

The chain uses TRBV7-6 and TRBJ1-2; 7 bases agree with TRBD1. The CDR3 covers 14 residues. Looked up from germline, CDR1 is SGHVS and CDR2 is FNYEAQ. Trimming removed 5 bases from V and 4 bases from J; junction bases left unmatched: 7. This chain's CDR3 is CASSQGQLIYGYTF. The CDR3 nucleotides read TGTGCCAGCAGCCAGGGACAGCTTATCTATGGCTACACCTTC.

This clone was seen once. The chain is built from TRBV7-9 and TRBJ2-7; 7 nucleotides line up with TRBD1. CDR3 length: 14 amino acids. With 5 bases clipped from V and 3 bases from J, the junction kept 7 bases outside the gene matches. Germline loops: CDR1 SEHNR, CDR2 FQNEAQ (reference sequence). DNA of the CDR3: TGTGCCAGCAGCCCGACAGGGTCGGACTACGAGCAGTACTTC. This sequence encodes CASSPTGSDYEQYF.

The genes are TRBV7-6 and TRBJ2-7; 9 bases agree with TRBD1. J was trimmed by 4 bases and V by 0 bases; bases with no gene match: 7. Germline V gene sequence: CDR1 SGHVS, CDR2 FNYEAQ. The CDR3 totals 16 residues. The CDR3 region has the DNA TGTGCCAGCAGCTTAGCCGCCGGGACAGGGTTGTACGAGCAGTACTTC. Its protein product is CASSLAAGTGLYEQYF. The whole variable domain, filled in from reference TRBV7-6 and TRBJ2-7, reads GAGVSQSPRYKVTKRGQDVALRCDPISGHVSLYWYRQALGQGPEFLTYFNYEAQQDKSGLPNDRFSAERPEGSISTLTIQRTEQRDSAMYRCASSLAAGTGLYEQYFGPGTRLTVT.

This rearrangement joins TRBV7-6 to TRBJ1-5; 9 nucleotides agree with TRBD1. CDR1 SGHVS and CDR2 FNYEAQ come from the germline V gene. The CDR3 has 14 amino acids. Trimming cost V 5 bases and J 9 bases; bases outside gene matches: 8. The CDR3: CASSPTGGDAPQHF. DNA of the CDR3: TGTGCCAGCAGCCCCACAGGGGGCGACGCGCCCCAGCATTTT.

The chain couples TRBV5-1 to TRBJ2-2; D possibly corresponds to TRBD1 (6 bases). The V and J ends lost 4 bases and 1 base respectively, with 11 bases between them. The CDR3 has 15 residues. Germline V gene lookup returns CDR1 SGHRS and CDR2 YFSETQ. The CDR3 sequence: CASSGSQGNTGELFF. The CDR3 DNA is TGCGCCAGCAGCGGCTCACAGGGGAACACCGGGGAGCTGTTTTTT.

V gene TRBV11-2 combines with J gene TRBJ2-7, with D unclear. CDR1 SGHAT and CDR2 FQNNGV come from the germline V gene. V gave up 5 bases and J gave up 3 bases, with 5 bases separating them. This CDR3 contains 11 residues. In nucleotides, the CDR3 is TGTGCCAGCAGCCTTCTCTACGAGCAGTACTTC. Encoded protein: CASSLLYEQYF.

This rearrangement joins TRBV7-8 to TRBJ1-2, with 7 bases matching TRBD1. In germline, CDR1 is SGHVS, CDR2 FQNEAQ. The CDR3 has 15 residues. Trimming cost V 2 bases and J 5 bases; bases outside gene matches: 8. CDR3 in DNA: TGTGCCAGCAGCTTATCCCTAGGGACAGTTTATGGCTACACCTTC. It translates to CASSLSLGTVYGYTF.

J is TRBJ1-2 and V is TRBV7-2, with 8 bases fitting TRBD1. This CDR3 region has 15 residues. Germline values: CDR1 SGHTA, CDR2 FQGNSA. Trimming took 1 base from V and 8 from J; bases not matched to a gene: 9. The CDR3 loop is CASSLVGGQGGGYTF. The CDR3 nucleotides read TGTGCCAGCAGCTTAGTAGGAGGACAGGGAGGAGGCTACACCTTC.

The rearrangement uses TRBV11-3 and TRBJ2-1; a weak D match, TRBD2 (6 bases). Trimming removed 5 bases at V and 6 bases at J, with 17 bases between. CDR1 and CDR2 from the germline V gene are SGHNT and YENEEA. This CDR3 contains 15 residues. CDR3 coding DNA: TGTGCCAGCAGCCATAGCGGACGCAGTTCCAATGAGCAGTTCTTC. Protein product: CASSHSGRSSNEQFF.